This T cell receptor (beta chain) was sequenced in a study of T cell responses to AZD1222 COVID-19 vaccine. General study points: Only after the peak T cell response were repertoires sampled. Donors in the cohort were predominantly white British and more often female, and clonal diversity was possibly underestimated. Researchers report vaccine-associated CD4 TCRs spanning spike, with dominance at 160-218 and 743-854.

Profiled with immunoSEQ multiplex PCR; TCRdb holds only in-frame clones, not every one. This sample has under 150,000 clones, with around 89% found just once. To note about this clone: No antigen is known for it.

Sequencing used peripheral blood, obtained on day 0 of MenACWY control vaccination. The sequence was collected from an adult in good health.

DNA of the CDR3: TGTGCCAGCTCACCTTTCCCTTTAGCGGGAGGTGGGGATGAGCAGTTCTTC. Protein: CASSPFPLAGGGDEQFF. The V gene is TRBV18, the J gene TRBJ2-1; 10 bases fit TRBD2. CDR3 length equals 17 residues. The trim removed 3 bases at V and 8 bases at J, leaving 13 bases unmatched. Per germline, CDR1 KGHSH and CDR2 LQKENI.